This T cell receptor (beta chain) was documented in a study of radiotherapy plus CTLA-4 blockade in lung cancer. In the study overall: Among all patients, roughly 19% showed objective responses, while about 30% had disease control.

Only in-frame clones appear in the TCRdb table, and some are missing; sequencing was by immunoSEQ multiplex PCR. The table records about 94,000 clones, roughly 80% of them present only once. Study-wide findings and caveats: Some TCR clones had been derived from tumors. These clones expanded in peripheral blood after radiotherapy plus ipilimumab. Early blood T cell clone changes and increased post-radiation serum interferon-beta were reportedly the strongest response predictors.

A note on this clone: Its target is not known.

The sequences come from peripheral blood, collected from a patient treated with radiotherapy plus ipilimumab. The receptor was derived from a human donor with non-small cell lung cancer that progressed on radiotherapy plus ipilimumab.

The chain's CDR3 is CASSLVSGAGNTIYF. The CDR3 coding sequence is TGCGCCAGCAGCTTGGTATCAGGGGCTGGAAACACCATATATTTT. The chain is built from TRBV5-1 and TRBJ1-3; possible D gene TRBD1, 6 bases. CDR3 length equals 15 residues. Germline V gene lookup returns CDR1 SGHRS and CDR2 YFSETQ. V lost 0 bases and J 2 bases, leaving 9 bases between the germline ends.